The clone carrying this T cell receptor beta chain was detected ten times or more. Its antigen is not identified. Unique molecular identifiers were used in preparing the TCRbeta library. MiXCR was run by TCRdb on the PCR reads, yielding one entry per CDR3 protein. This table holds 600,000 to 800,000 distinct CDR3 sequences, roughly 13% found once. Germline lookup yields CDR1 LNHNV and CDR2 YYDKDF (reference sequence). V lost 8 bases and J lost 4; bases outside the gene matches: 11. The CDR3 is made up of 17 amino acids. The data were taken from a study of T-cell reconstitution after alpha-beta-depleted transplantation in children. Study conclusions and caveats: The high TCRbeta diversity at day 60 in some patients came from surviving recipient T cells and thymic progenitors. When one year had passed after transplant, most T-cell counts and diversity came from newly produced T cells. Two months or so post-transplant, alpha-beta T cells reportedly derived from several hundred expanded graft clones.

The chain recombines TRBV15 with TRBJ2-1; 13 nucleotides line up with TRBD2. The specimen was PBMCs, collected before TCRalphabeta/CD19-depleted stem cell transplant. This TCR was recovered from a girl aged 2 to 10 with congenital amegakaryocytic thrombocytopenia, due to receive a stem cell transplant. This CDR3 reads CATDPTSGRNTYNEQFF. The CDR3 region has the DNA TGTGCCACCGACCCGACTAGCGGGAGGAATACGTACAATGAGCAGTTCTTC.